This T cell receptor beta chain is from a study of neoadjuvant anti-PD-1 for oral cavity cancer (dated by TCRdb to the early 2020s). For the study in its entirety: Three to four biweekly doses of nivolumab at 3 mg/kg were mostly administered to patients before curative-intent surgical resection. A fourth nivolumab dose was given around day 43 to patients without progression, and definitive surgical resection was performed in those patients on days 50-56. Under RECIST 1.1, a patient counted as a responder if showing complete response, partial response or stable disease, and as a non-responder if showing progression. The parent correlative cohort included roughly 12 patients, with an approximately 33% response rate.

Worth noting for this clone: Its antigen is not yet known. Base qualities were left out, and no much larger clone turns up one base away.

For deep sequencing, PBMC libraries mostly used around 0.45 ug of input genomic DNA, with six replicates for each sample. TCRbeta libraries were prepared with the immunoSEQ hsTCRbeta kit according to the manufacturer's instructions. The finished libraries were brought together in one pool at approximately 3.2 nM, which was then read using an Illumina NovaSeq 6000 S4 flow cell. The study's processing was this. The immunoSEQ Analyzer handled quality control and preprocessing of the raw data. The analysis was restricted to productive rearrangements, with each unique CDR3 amino acid sequence defining a clonotype. Repertoire clonality was estimated as the Gini-Simpson index, which was calculated using the R package tcR. Gini indices were compared with Student's t test, and associations with tumor size change were assessed by Pearson correlation. As stored in TCRdb, this immuneACCESS dataset retains in-frame rearrangements with V and J assigned. A fraction of the clones does not appear; measured against another copy, unresolved V genes explain less than half of the discrepancy, and the remainder lacks a known reason. V, J and clone size are taken as reported in that table, and D and trimming were inferred from the DNA itself. This sample holds tens of thousands of clones; 80% to 90% were observed only once. Approximately 3% of the sample belongs to the ten largest clones.

In light of the paper, this sample's time point label describes: after neoadjuvant nivolumab, at surgical resection. Patients had been newly diagnosed with stage II-IVA oral cavity squamous cell carcinoma, and no prior systemic or radiation treatment had been given to the patients. The cohort was composed of patients with HPV-negative, locally advanced oral cavity squamous cell carcinoma. Peripheral blood mononuclear cells were analyzed directly, without maintenance or expansion in culture. Samples came from a longitudinal correlative study of a single-arm phase II trial of neoadjuvant nivolumab in oral cavity squamous cell carcinoma. Subject-matched pre- and post-treatment PBMCs and tumors from three responders and three non-responders underwent genomic DNA-based TCRbeta sequencing. Peripheral blood mononuclear cells were collected before nivolumab treatment and again after treatment, at the time of surgery. Genomic DNA was isolated from PBMCs using the Maxwell RSC DNA from Cells kit.

What the work shows at the level of the full study, not this receptor alone: A higher pretreatment blood Treg/Th17 ratio correlated with both higher pretreatment blood TCRbeta clonality and lower post-treatment tumor TCRbeta clonality. After neoadjuvant nivolumab, significantly higher T cell clonality (Gini index) was found within PBMCs in non-responders than in responders. Only a few patients per response group were included in the TCR analyses, and the authors called for validation in larger cohorts.

The germline V gene (reference sequence) yields GTSNPN for CDR1 and SVGIG for CDR2. V gives up 1 base and J gives up 0 bases, and the segment between their germline ends measures 9 bases. The CDR3 starts with the cysteine, ends with the phenylalanine, and has 14 residues. The retained sequence is limited to the CDR3, 42 bases, with the frame set at the first base. The starting material was PBMCs, obtained after nivolumab (anti-PD-1) treatment. The source of this sequence is a person between 40 and 85 years old with oral cavity squamous cell carcinoma. In this chain, TRBV30 is recombined with TRBJ1-2, with the D gene too uncertain to name. CDR3 sequence: CAWSGLRANYGYTF. The DNA reads as follows: TGTGCCTGGAGTGGGCTAAGAGCTAACTATGGCTACACCTTC. Here the CDR3 is joined to the reference TRBV30 and TRBJ1-2 genes, and the full variable domain is: SQTIHQWPATLVQPVGSPLSLECTVEGTSNPNLYWYRQAAGRGLQLLFYSVGIGQISSEVPQNLSASRPQDRQFILSSKKLLLSDSGFYLCAWSGLRANYGYTFGSGTRLTVV.